This T cell receptor beta chain was recovered during a study of human T cells and chemical hapten exposure. For the study at large: Skin of the upper inner arm, about 2 cm by about 2 cm, received 2% DPC for sensitization. Mainly, slight library volume differences in the pool made TCR yields vary.

Note on this clonotype: The antigen remains unidentified.

The germline CDR1 and CDR2 sequences are MGHRA and YSYEKL. Between the trimmed V and J ends, which lost 4 bases and 10 bases, there was a span of 17 bases. This CDR3 is built from 13 residues. Single cDNA molecules in the library carried unique molecular identifiers attached during preparation. Per the study methods: With a range of about 23,224 to 700,000, the median per sample was roughly 91,000 TCRs. TCRdb passed the reads through MiXCR, listing each CDR3 protein once. V and J calls and clone size were set by TCRdb, not the authors. The data hold about 3,500 distinct CDR3 sequences, with roughly 50% observed a single time. Treatment here: therapeutic diphenylcyclopropenone sensitization with weekly scalp DPC. Whole-study results and caveats: Sensitization with DPC brought no change to TCRs above 1 in 1000 in frequency.

This TCR was sampled from an adult with alopecia areata. Some clones in this sample may be carry-over from other donors' samples. This table probably holds off-target reads from a library built for another chain. The sample here was whole blood, taken before DPC sensitization or 2, 6, or about 24 weeks after (not recorded which). V usage is TRBV4-1 and J usage is TRBJ2-7, with a weak D call TRBD1 (6 bases). For the CDR3, the DNA is TGCGCCAGCAGCCCCGAGGGGGTAGGTGAACAGTACTTC. It is translated as CASSPEGVGEQYF.